Each of the 29 T cell receptor beta chains below was sequenced from the same sample in a study of T cells after posttransplantation cyclophosphamide. Control samples came 1 year after myeloablative marrow transplants with methotrexate plus calcineurin inhibitor. Clones were sequenced by immunoSEQ multiplex PCR, and TCRdb holds only the in-frame ones, with some missing. The sample includes 9,500 to 15,000 clones, about 81% of them seen just once. The sequences come from PBMCs, collected 367 days after allogeneic stem cell transplant with calcineurin inhibitor and methotrexate. The receptors here all came from a young adult male patient who received an allogeneic stem cell transplant from an unrelated donor, was CMV-positive, and had acute GVHD only. Some T cells may have originated in the graft donor.

The genes are TRBV6-5 and TRBJ2-7; 7 bases are shared with TRBD1. Unmatched junction bases numbered 9, after V lost 2 bases and J lost 2 bases. This CDR3 has 16 residues. From germline, CDR1 is MNHEY and CDR2 SVGAGI. The CDR3 nucleotides are TGTGCCAGCAGTTACCTGGGGGTAGGGGGCCCCTACGAGCAGTACTTC. The encoded protein is CASSYLGVGGPYEQYF.

The chain couples TRBV29-1 to TRBJ2-5; D might be TRBD1 (6 bases). CDR1 is SQVTM, CDR2 ANQGSEA, per germline. This CDR3 has 15 residues. Trimming took off 7 bases at V and 4 bases at J, with 22 bases between the two ends. The CDR3 protein is CSAYYTGWISETQYF. The CDR3, as DNA: TGCAGCGCCTATTATACAGGGTGGATTTCAGAGACCCAGTACTTC. The whole variable domain, filled in from reference TRBV29-1 and TRBJ2-5, reads SAVISQKPSRDICQRGTSLTIQCQVDSQVTMMFWYRQQPGQSLTLIATANQGSEATYESGFVIDKFPISRPNLTFSTLTVSNMSPEDSSIYLCSAYYTGWISETQYFGPGTRLLVL.

This clone was detected only once. The chain couples TRBV18 to TRBJ1-1, with 12 bases that match TRBD1. The CDR3 runs 16 residues. Germline V gene sequence: CDR1 KGHSH, CDR2 LQKENI. Trimming cost V 5 bases and J 1 base; bases outside gene matches: 5. CDR3 in DNA: TGTGCCAGCTCAAAGGGACAGGGGGCGGCGAACACTGAAGCTTTCTTT. Encoded protein: CASSKGQGAANTEAFF.

This chain links TRBV7-3 with TRBJ2-7, with D maybe TRBD2 (6 bases). Trimming removed 1 base from V and 5 bases from J, with 12 bases in between. Germline values: CDR1 SGHTA, CDR2 FQGTGA. This CDR3 has 14 amino acids. This chain's CDR3 is CASSLMEGINEQYF. In nucleotides, the CDR3 is TGTGCCAGCAGCTTAATGGAGGGGATCAACGAGCAGTACTTC.

The J gene is TRBJ1-5, the V gene TRBV7-9; D not resolved. The CDR3 extends over 14 amino acids. V was pared by 3 bases and J by 0 bases, with 6 bases between. CDR1 and CDR2 (germline): SEHNR, FQNEAQ (reference sequence). The CDR3 DNA reads as TGTGCCAGCAGCTTGGGCAATAGCAATCAGCCCCAGCATTTT. Amino acids: CASSLGNSNQPQHF.

The rearrangement joins TRBV7-3 to TRBJ1-1, with D maybe TRBD1 (6 bases). The ends were cut back, 4 bases at V and 0 bases at J, with 9 bases in the middle. Germline lookup yields CDR1 SGHTA and CDR2 FQGTGA. The length of the CDR3 is 14 residues. CDR3 DNA: TGTGCCAGCAGCTCAGGGACATTGAACACTGAAGCTTTCTTT. This translates into CASSSGTLNTEAFF.

The chain is built from TRBV9 and TRBJ1-2; D gene ambiguous. In germline, CDR1 is SGDLS, CDR2 YYNGEE. Trimming stripped 1 base from V and 3 bases from J, with 16 bases between. The CDR3 loop spans 16 amino acids. CDR3 coding DNA: TGTGCCAGCAGCGTAAATGTGCGTCGGTCCGACTATGGCTACACCTTC. This codes for CASSVNVRRSDYGYTF.

This chain links TRBV6-5 with TRBJ1-1; D call uncertain. CDR3 length: 12 residues. V gave up 7 bases and J gave up 12 bases, with 18 bases separating them. The germline CDR1 and CDR2 sequences are MNHEY and SVGAGI. The CDR3 DNA reads TGTGCCAGCACCAGATTTGGTGCGGAACCTTTCTTT. This translates into CASTRFGAEPFF.

The V gene is TRBV13, the J gene TRBJ1-1; TRBD1 aligns across 7 bases. Unmatched junction bases numbered 4, after V lost 5 bases and J lost 4 bases. CDR3 length equals 13 residues. Germline CDR1 PRHDT, CDR2 FYEKMQ (reference sequence). The CDR3 here is CASSHPGGTEAFF. CDR3 nucleotide sequence: TGTGCCAGCAGCCACCCAGGGGGCACTGAAGCTTTCTTT. The full variable domain, completed using reference TRBV13 and TRBJ1-1, is AAGVIQSPRHLIKEKRETATLKCYPIPRHDTVYWYQQGPGQDPQFLISFYEKMQSDKGSIPDRFSAQQFSDYHSELNMSSLELGDSALYFCASSHPGGTEAFFGQGTRLTVV.

The count of this clone is one. V usage is TRBV6-1 and J usage is TRBJ1-5, with no clear D. CDR1 MNHNS and CDR2 SASEGT come from the germline V gene. The CDR3 loop spans 16 amino acids. Trimming left V 3 bases short and J 7 bases short, with 19 bases between. This chain's CDR3 is CASSERAAFLDQPQHF. CDR3 DNA sequence: TGTGCCAGCAGTGAGAGGGCAGCCTTTCTGGACCAGCCCCAGCATTTT.

This chain connects TRBV5-1 to TRBJ2-2, with a weak D call TRBD1 (8 bases). The germline V gene has CDR1 SGHRS and CDR2 YFSETQ. Between the trimmed V and J ends, which lost 2 bases and 7 bases, there was a span of 21 bases. The CDR3 contains 17 residues. This CDR3 reads CASSFERKQGGIGELFF. In DNA, the CDR3 is TGCGCCAGCAGCTTTGAGAGAAAACAGGGGGGGATCGGGGAGCTGTTTTTT.

This clone was picked up a small number of times. The rearrangement joins TRBV19 to TRBJ2-2; D is unresolved. The CDR3 covers 13 residues. Trimming stripped 6 bases from V and 0 bases from J, with 5 bases between. Germline V lookup: CDR1 LNHDA, CDR2 SQIVND (reference sequence). CDR3 sequence reads: CASSLANTGELFF. The CDR3 DNA follows: TGTGCCAGTAGCCTAGCGAACACCGGGGAGCTGTTTTTT.

V is TRBV7-2 and J is TRBJ1-2; D is ambiguous. V was shortened by 5 bases and J by 4 bases, with 14 bases between the two germline ends. Looked up from germline, CDR1 is SGHTA and CDR2 is FQGNSA. CDR3 length: 14 amino acids. DNA for the CDR3: TGTGCCAGCAGCCTCCCCCCCCCGGGCTATGGCTACACCTTC. It codes for CASSLPPPGYGYTF.

The chain links TRBV5-1 to TRBJ1-2; D might be TRBD1 (6 bases). The CDR3 consists of 15 residues. Trimming cost V 0 bases and J 2 bases, with 11 bases left between them. Germline V lookup: CDR1 SGHRS, CDR2 YFSETQ. CDR3 nucleotides: TGCGCCAGCAGCTTGGAGGGGGATCGGAACTATGGCTACACCTTC. It yields the protein CASSLEGDRNYGYTF.

The chain couples TRBV7-8 to TRBJ2-7; TRBD1 agrees at 9 bases. CDR3 size: 15 residues. Germline CDR1 reads SGHVS; CDR2 reads FQNEAQ. J lost 5 bases, V lost 5 bases, and 10 bases had no gene match. As DNA, the CDR3 is TGTGCCAGCAGCCGTCGGGGACAGGGTTCCCACGAGCAGTACTTC. As protein: CASSRRGQGSHEQYF. Looking up the rest from reference TRBV7-8 and TRBJ2-7 gives the full variable domain: GAGVSQSPRYKVAKRGQDVALRCDPISGHVSLFWYQQALGQGPEFLTYFQNEAQLDKSGLPSDRFFAERPEGSVSTLKIQRTQQEDSAVYLCASSRRGQGSHEQYFGPGTRLTVT.

The V gene is TRBV30, the J gene TRBJ1-1, with D perhaps TRBD1 (5 bases). CDR3 length: 14 residues. V lost 4 bases to trimming and J lost 5 bases, with 17 bases between them. Germline CDR1 GTSNPN, CDR2 SVGIG (reference sequence). The CDR3 sequence is CAWIRGTWGTEAFF. CDR3 sequence (DNA): TGTGCCTGGATTCGCGGGACTTGGGGAACTGAAGCTTTCTTT.

The chain employs TRBV5-6 and TRBJ1-1; D is unclear. Germline V gene lookup returns CDR1 SGHDT and CDR2 YYEEEE. Between the trimmed V and J ends, which lost 4 bases and 0 bases, there was a span of 10 bases. The CDR3 is 14 residues long. The chain's CDR3 is CASSAVDLNTEAFF. Written as DNA, the CDR3 is TGTGCCAGCAGCGCCGTAGACTTGAACACTGAAGCTTTCTTT.

The rearrangement joins TRBV7-2 to TRBJ1-1; D is unresolved. The CDR3 spans 12 residues. CDR1 and CDR2 from the germline V gene are SGHTA and FQGNSA. With 1 base removed from V and 7 bases from J, the gap between germline ends came to 7 bases. The CDR3 here is CASSLGSFEAFF. The CDR3 DNA sequence: TGTGCCAGCAGCTTAGGGAGTTTTGAAGCTTTCTTT.

This rearrangement joins TRBV12-5 to TRBJ2-7; possible D gene TRBD2, 6 bases. With 5 bases removed from V and 7 bases from J, the gap between germline ends came to 21 bases. Per the germline V gene, CDR1 is LGHNT and CDR2 is FRNRAP. The CDR3 consists of 15 residues. The CDR3 sequence is CASGPGDQGGEEQYF. CDR3 sequence (DNA): TGTGCTAGTGGTCCCGGGGACCAGGGCGGGGAAGAGCAGTACTTC.

CDR3 sequence reads: CASSAAGLDTEAFF. DNA of the CDR3: TGTGCCAGCAGCGCGGCCGGGTTAGACACTGAAGCTTTCTTT. The rearrangement joins TRBV9 to TRBJ1-1, with D uncertain. The CDR3 is 14 residues long. V lost 3 bases and J 3 bases, leaving 12 bases between the germline ends. Per the germline V gene, CDR1 is SGDLS and CDR2 is YYNGEE.

The V call is TRBV6-5, the J call TRBJ1-5; D is perhaps TRBD1 (5 bases). The CDR3 spans 13 residues. Deletions cut 5 bases from V and 4 bases from J, with 9 bases between. Germline CDR1 is MNHEY and CDR2 is SVGAGI. CDR3 nucleotides: TGTGCCAGCAGTCCGACAGAGAATCAGCCCCAGCATTTT. As protein: CASSPTENQPQHF.

The chain joins TRBV9 to TRBJ1-4; TRBD1 might be the D (6 bases). The length of the CDR3 is 15 residues. V dropped 0 bases and J dropped 7 bases, with 13 bases sitting between them. CDR1 is SGDLS, CDR2 YYNGEE, per germline. The chain's CDR3 is CASSVGDTGSEKLFF. In DNA form, the CDR3 reads TGTGCCAGCAGCGTAGGGGACACCGGTAGTGAAAAACTGTTTTTT.

The rearrangement uses TRBV6-5 and TRBJ1-2; 10 bases fit TRBD1. This CDR3 region has 13 residues. J lost 5 bases, V lost 7 bases, and 4 bases had no gene match. Germline V lookup: CDR1 MNHEY, CDR2 SVGAGI. CDR3 loop: CASTGTGDYGYTF. The DNA for the CDR3 is TGTGCCAGCACTGGGACAGGGGATTATGGCTACACCTTC.

This chain joins TRBV4-2 and TRBJ1-4; 8 nucleotides match TRBD1. This CDR3 is 16 amino acids long. The germline V gene has CDR1 LGHNA and CDR2 YNFKEQ. Trimming took 0 bases from V and 7 from J; bases not matched to a gene: 7. CDR3: CASSQEGPGTGEKLFF. In nucleotides, the CDR3 is TGTGCCAGCAGCCAAGAAGGACCCGGGACAGGTGAAAAACTGTTTTTT.

V is TRBV15 and J is TRBJ2-7; the match to TRBD2 covers 11 bases. Per the germline V gene, CDR1 is LNHNV and CDR2 is YYDKDF (reference sequence). The trim removed 3 bases at V and 0 bases at J, leaving 10 bases unmatched. This CDR3 has 18 residues. This CDR3 is CATSRGLAEMSGSYEQYF. The CDR3 DNA reads as TGTGCCACCAGCAGGGGACTAGCGGAAATGAGCGGCTCCTACGAGCAGTACTTC.

The V and J genes are TRBV2 and TRBJ2-5; 12 bases agree with TRBD2. The V gene end was trimmed by 7 bases and the J gene end by 6 bases; junction bases not matched to a gene: 3. The CDR3 runs 13 residues. The germline CDR1 and CDR2 sequences are SNHLY and FYNNEI. CDR3 protein: CASTGLAGKTQYF. In DNA, the CDR3 is TGTGCCAGCACAGGACTAGCGGGGAAGACCCAGTACTTC.

The chain joins TRBV27 to TRBJ2-1; possibly TRBD2 for D (6 bases). CDR3 length: 13 residues. Germline assignment: CDR1 MNHEY and CDR2 SMNVEV (reference sequence). V was clipped by 5 bases and J by 4 bases, with 9 bases between them. CDR3: CASSMGRYNEQFF. The CDR3 DNA reads as TGTGCCAGCAGTATGGGGAGGTACAATGAGCAGTTCTTC.

The chain joins TRBV4-2 to TRBJ1-2, with TRBD1 matching 7 bases. The CDR3 extends over 15 amino acids. CDR1 and CDR2 (germline): LGHNA, YNFKEQ. Germline trimming cut 1 base from V and 2 bases from J; bases unmatched to any gene: 4. The CDR3, as DNA: TGTGCCAGCAGCCAAGGTCAGGGGGACAACTATGGCTACACCTTC. Translated, it gives CASSQGQGDNYGYTF.

The chain couples TRBV9 to TRBJ2-1; TRBD2 might be the D (7 bases). CDR1 and CDR2 from the germline V gene are SGDLS and YYNGEE. Trimming pared 6 bases from V and 8 bases from J, leaving 18 bases between. The CDR3 has 14 residues. CDR3 sequence (DNA): TGTGCCAGCAACCTCTTGGGGGGGCGGGATGAGCAGTTCTTC. Translated, it gives CASNLLGGRDEQFF.